This record covers a single TCR beta chain. Its antigen remains unidentified. These data come from a study of T cell responses to AZD1222 COVID-19 vaccine. Study-wide context: Second doses at about 4 or about 12 weeks were pooled. Study-wide points: Donors were chiefly white British, with a greater number of females, and clonal diversity was perhaps underestimated. No day 14 peak samples; only post-peak repertoires were characterized.

The table came from immunoSEQ multiplex PCR; TCRdb's copy has only in-frame clones and leaves some out. The sample has some 120,000 clones, 80% to 85% seen once. V lost 0 bases to trimming and J lost 7 bases; unmatched junction nucleotides: 7. This CDR3 has 15 amino acids. The germline V gene encodes CDR1 SGDLS and CDR2 YYNGEE. Here the sequenced sample was peripheral blood, taken on day 0 of AZD1222 vaccination. This sequence was found in an adult in good health. The V gene is TRBV9, the J gene TRBJ2-3; 8 bases are a match to TRBD2. CDR3 region: CASSVEGLVGNTQYF. The CDR3 DNA follows: TGTGCCAGCAGCGTAGAGGGACTAGTCGGCAATACGCAGTATTTT.